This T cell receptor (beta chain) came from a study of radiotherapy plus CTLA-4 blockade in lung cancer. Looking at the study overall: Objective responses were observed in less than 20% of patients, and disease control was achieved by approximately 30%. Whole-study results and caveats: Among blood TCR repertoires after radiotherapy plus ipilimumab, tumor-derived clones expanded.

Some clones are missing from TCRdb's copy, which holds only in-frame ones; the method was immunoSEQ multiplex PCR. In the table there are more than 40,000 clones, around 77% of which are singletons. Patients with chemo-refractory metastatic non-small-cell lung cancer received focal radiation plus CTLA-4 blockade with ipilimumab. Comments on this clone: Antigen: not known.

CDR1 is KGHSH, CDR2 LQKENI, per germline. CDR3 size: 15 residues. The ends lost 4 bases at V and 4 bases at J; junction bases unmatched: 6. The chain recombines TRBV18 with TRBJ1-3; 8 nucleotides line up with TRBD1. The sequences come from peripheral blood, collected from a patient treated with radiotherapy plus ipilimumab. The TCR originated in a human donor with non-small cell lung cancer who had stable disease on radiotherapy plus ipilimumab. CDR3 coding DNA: TGTGCCAGCTCACGGGACAGGTCCGGCGGAAACACCATATATTTT. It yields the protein CASSRDRSGGNTIYF. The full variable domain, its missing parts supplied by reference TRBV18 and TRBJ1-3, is NAGVMQNPRHLVRRRGQEARLRCSPMKGHSHVYWYRQLPEEGLKFMVYLQKENIIDESGMPKERFSAEFPKEGPSILRIQQVVRGDSAAYFCASSRDRSGGNTIYFGEGSWLTVV.